The 4 T cell receptor beta chains in this list originate from one sample, sequenced in a study of regulatory T cells in long-lasting Graves disease. Time point specified: persistent/refractory GD, antithyroid drugs over 5 years with positive TRAb. RNA from PBMCs was the source of the TCR library. Combining iRepertoire HTBI primers with Arm-PCR of CDR3 regions, the authors built TCR beta libraries. From the multiplex PCR reads, TCRdb called clonotypes with MiXCR, one entry per CDR3 protein. This sample has about 430,000 distinct CDR3 sequences; roughly a fifth occur once, and the top ten carry roughly an eighth. Sample: peripheral blood mononuclear cells (PBMCs), taken when the disease was refractory, from a patient treated with antithyroid drugs. These receptors originate from a female donor with Graves disease.

This clonotype showed up many times. The chain carries TRBV29-1 and TRBJ2-2; D is possibly TRBD2 (6 bases). The length of the CDR3 is 14 residues. Germline lookup yields CDR1 SQVTM and CDR2 ANQGSEA. Trimming pared 3 bases from V and 0 bases from J, leaving 8 bases between. As DNA, the CDR3 is TGCAGCGTTGAGGCGGGGACGAACACCGGGGAGCTGTTTTTT. It yields the protein CSVEAGTNTGELFF.

This clonotype was seen more than once but under ten times. The chain has TRBV30 and TRBJ2-3; 7 bases match TRBD2. This CDR3 is 13 amino acids long. Germline assignment: CDR1 GTSNPN and CDR2 SVGIG (reference sequence). Unmatched junction bases numbered 1, after V lost 2 bases and J lost 2 bases. CDR3 protein: CAWSLAVTDTQYF. Written as DNA, the CDR3 is TGTGCCTGGAGTCTAGCGGTCACAGATACGCAGTATTTT.

This clonotype was recorded a few times. The chain recombines TRBV6-1 with TRBJ1-5, with a tentative D call TRBD1 (6 bases). The V end was cut by 3 bases, the J end by 6 bases, with 9 bases between. Germline-derived CDR1 and CDR2 are MNHNS and SASEGT. This CDR3 has 13 amino acids. The CDR3 spells CASSEGAIQPQHF. As DNA, the CDR3 is TGTGCCAGCAGTGAGGGGGCGATTCAGCCCCAGCATTTT.

In its sample, this clonotype was seen many times. The chain joins TRBV28 to TRBJ2-5, with a possible D match to TRBD2 (5 bases). The germline V gene has CDR1 MDHEN and CDR2 SYDVKM. V was trimmed by 5 bases and J by 4 bases, leaving 17 bases between them. CDR3 length equals 15 residues. This CDR3 is CASSTPGSRRETQYF. In nucleotides, the CDR3 is TGTGCCAGCAGTACCCCGGGATCAAGGAGAGAGACCCAGTACTTC.